What follows are 13 T cell receptor beta chains derived from one specimen sequenced in a study of shared clonotypes between healthy human individuals. Profiled with immunoSEQ multiplex PCR; TCRdb holds only in-frame clones, not every one. The sample carries about 2 million clones, about 95% recorded once. Terminally differentiated effector memory CD45RA+ cells were excluded from the naive CD8 cells, which were CD45RO-negative and positively selected for CCR7. The sequencing input was naive CD8+ T cells sorted from blood. The receptors come from a man aged 18 to 29 in good health.

The chain has TRBV5-1 and TRBJ2-7; 7 bases are a match to TRBD2. The CDR3 spans 14 residues. CDR1 SGHRS and CDR2 YFSETQ come from the germline V gene. With V trimmed by 3 bases and J by 1 base, 4 bases remained unmatched. The CDR3 loop reads CASSSTSSSYEQYF. CDR3 bases: TGCGCCAGCAGCTCGACTAGCAGTTCCTACGAGCAGTACTTC.

The chain combines TRBV9 with TRBJ2-1; 8 bases fit TRBD2. V trimming: 0 bases; J trimming: 9 bases; junction bases outside the gene matches: 11. Germline-derived CDR1 and CDR2 are SGDLS and YYNGEE. This CDR3 comprises 16 residues. CDR3 coding DNA: TGTGCCAGCAGCGTAGTCCGACTAGCGTATGGTTGTGAGCAGTTCTTC. Its translation: CASSVVRLAYGCEQFF.

The gene calls are TRBV27 and TRBJ2-7; possible D gene TRBD2, 6 bases. Germline V gives CDR1 MNHEY, CDR2 SMNVEV (reference sequence). The CDR3 length is 14 residues. The V end lost 5 bases, the J end lost 7 bases, and 18 bases lay between the germline ends. As DNA, the CDR3 is TGTGCCAGCAGTCCGACCTTAGGAGGGGATGAGCAGTACTTC. Its protein product is CASSPTLGGDEQYF.

In its sample, this clone was seen once. The genes are TRBV6-5 and TRBJ1-4, with D uncertain. The CDR3 totals 12 residues. V was trimmed by 2 bases and J by 10 bases, leaving 8 bases between them. Germline V gene sequence: CDR1 MNHEY, CDR2 SVGAGI. The CDR3 bases are TGTGCCAGCAGTTACATAAACGGAAAACTGTTTTTT. Translated: CASSYINGKLFF.

This clone appeared a single time. At the DNA level, this CDR3 is encoded by other sequences in the same sample as well. The chain combines TRBV7-2 with TRBJ2-7; 9 bases map to TRBD2. The V gene end was trimmed by 3 bases and the J gene end by 1 base; junction bases not matched to a gene: 1. CDR1 and CDR2 from the germline V gene are SGHTA and FQGNSA. The CDR3 contains 14 residues. The CDR3: CASSLTSGSYEQYF. CDR3 bases: TGTGCCAGCAGCTTGACTAGCGGATCCTACGAGCAGTACTTC. The variable domain in full, with the rest retrieved from reference TRBV7-2 and TRBJ2-7, is GAGVSQSPSNKVTEKGKDVELRCDPISGHTALYWYRQSLGQGLEFLIYFQGNSAPDKSGLPSDRFSAERTGGSVSTLTIQRTQQEDSAVYLCASSLTSGSYEQYFGPGTRLTVT.

A note on this clone: This specimen includes other DNA sequences encoding the same CDR3. The CDR3 is CASSLDPTYEQYF. In DNA form, the CDR3 reads TGTGCCAGCAGCCTAGACCCTACCTACGAGCAGTACTTC. The chain joins TRBV5-4 to TRBJ2-7; D is ambiguous. CDR1 is SGHNT, CDR2 YYREEE, per germline (reference sequence). Trimming shortened V by 4 bases and J by 2 bases, and 10 bases separated the two germline ends. The CDR3 runs to 13 residues.

The V and J genes are TRBV10-3 and TRBJ2-7; TRBD1 agrees at 7 bases. Germline lookup yields CDR1 ENHRY and CDR2 SYGVKD. The V segment lost 2 bases and the J segment 1 base; nucleotides outside the gene matches: 11. The CDR3 length is 17 residues. CDR3 loop: CAISELETGEESYEQYF. In nucleotides, the CDR3 is TGTGCCATCAGTGAGCTCGAAACAGGGGAAGAATCCTACGAGCAGTACTTC.

The V call is TRBV28, the J call TRBJ2-3; possibly TRBD1 for D (5 bases). In germline, CDR1 is MDHEN, CDR2 SYDVKM. The CDR3 sequence is 17 residues long. The germline V and J ends were trimmed by 5 bases and 0 bases, with 18 bases remaining between them. The CDR3 sequence is CASSPPDTMASTDTQYF. The CDR3 DNA sequence: TGTGCCAGCAGTCCCCCGGACACAATGGCTAGCACAGATACGCAGTATTTT.

The chain links TRBV6-5 to TRBJ2-7; 7 nucleotides match TRBD1. In germline, CDR1 is MNHEY, CDR2 SVGAGI. V shed 4 bases and J 0 bases; nucleotides not matched to a gene: 6. The CDR3 covers 15 residues. The CDR3 loop is CASSSGQLGSYEQYF. In DNA, the CDR3 is TGTGCCAGCAGTTCGGGACAGTTGGGCTCCTACGAGCAGTACTTC.

The chain combines TRBV10-3 with TRBJ2-2, with D unclear. The germline V gene encodes CDR1 ENHRY and CDR2 SYGVKD. V gave up 0 bases and J gave up 8 bases, with 4 bases separating them. CDR3 length equals 12 residues. The CDR3 reads CAISESLGELFF. DNA of the CDR3: TGTGCCATCAGTGAGTCGCTGGGGGAGCTGTTTTTT.

The chain couples TRBV29-1 to TRBJ2-7; D is ambiguous. Trimming took off 5 bases at V and 4 bases at J, with 9 bases between the two ends. The CDR3 has 11 amino acids. The germline gives CDR1 SQVTM, CDR2 ANQGSEA. Here the CDR3 DNA reads TGCAGCGTTCTGGTGGGGTACGAGCAGTACTTC. It is translated as CSVLVGYEQYF.

The chain has TRBV7-9 and TRBJ2-1; TRBD2 aligns across 7 bases. V lost 0 bases and J lost 7; bases outside the gene matches: 6. The CDR3 runs to 15 residues. Germline V CDR1 and CDR2: SEHNR, FQNEAQ (reference sequence). The CDR3 bases are TGTGCCAGCAGCTTAGCGGGAGGGCCAGCGAATGAGCAGTTCTTC. Translating it yields CASSLAGGPANEQFF.

The CDR3 loop reads CASSISSGAYNEQFF. The CDR3 region has the DNA TGTGCCAGCAGCATTTCTAGCGGAGCTTACAATGAGCAGTTCTTC. The chain links TRBV7-2 to TRBJ2-1; TRBD2 matches 7 bases. Germline CDR1 SGHTA, CDR2 FQGNSA. The V and J ends lost 5 bases and 4 bases, in that order; junction bases with no gene match: 8. This CDR3 region has 15 residues.